These 28 T cell receptor beta chains originate from one sample sequenced in a study of blood T cell repertoires in COVID-19. Repertoires were generated with immunoSEQ multiplex PCR, while TCRdb's copy carries only in-frame clones and drops some. Altogether 250,000 to 350,000 clones are present, over 75% being singletons, with the ten largest covering about 0.9%. The sequenced material came from peripheral blood. These receptors were collected from a human donor with COVID-19, enrolled during active disease. The donor label of this sample is uncertain.

The chain joins TRBV7-9 to TRBJ2-5, with 10 nucleotides matching TRBD2. The germline CDR1 and CDR2 sequences are SEHNR and FQNEAQ (reference sequence). The CDR3 extends over 14 amino acids. After removal of 3 bases from V and 5 bases from J, the junction contained 3 bases not matched to a gene. Here the CDR3 reads CASSLRTSGETQYF. CDR3 DNA: TGTGCCAGCAGCTTGAGGACTAGCGGCGAGACCCAGTACTTC.

The V call is TRBV27, the J call TRBJ2-2; 7 bases are shared with TRBD1. J lost 2 bases, V lost 7 bases, and 4 bases had no gene match. The CDR3 sequence is 14 residues long. CDR1 and CDR2 (germline): MNHEY, SMNVEV (reference sequence). The CDR3 spells CASKGTANTGELFF. DNA for the CDR3: TGTGCCAGCAAGGGGACAGCTAACACCGGGGAGCTGTTTTTT.

This chain uses TRBV19 with TRBJ1-1; possibly TRBD1 for D (6 bases). V lost 2 bases to trimming and J lost 1 base, with 14 bases between them. The CDR3 is made up of 16 amino acids. Germline V gene lookup returns CDR1 LNHDA and CDR2 SQIVND (reference sequence). CDR3 in amino acids: CASSILRGGENTEAFF. CDR3 in DNA: TGTGCCAGTAGTATACTTAGGGGGGGAGAGAACACTGAAGCTTTCTTT.

This clone was counted many times. The junction does not match germline at one end; this may be a read error. The chain recombines TRBV28 with TRBJ1-4; TRBD1 matches 7 bases. The CDR3 spans 14 residues. Germline values: CDR1 MDHEN, CDR2 SYDVKM. CDR3 DNA: TGTGCCAGCAGTTCCCCGGGACAGTCTAATGTGTGGGTTTTT. Translating gives CASSSPGQSNVWVF.

The gene calls are TRBV11-2 and TRBJ1-2; possibly TRBD1 for D (5 bases). This CDR3 has 15 residues. V gave up 8 bases and J gave up 6 bases, with 22 bases separating them. The germline V gene encodes CDR1 SGHAT and CDR2 FQNNGV. This CDR3 is CASGSPGGLEDGYTF. The CDR3 coding sequence is TGTGCCAGCGGATCCCCGGGGGGACTCGAGGATGGCTACACCTTC. Full variable domain (rest looked up from reference TRBV11-2 and TRBJ1-2): EAGVAQSPRYKIIEKRQSVAFWCNPISGHATLYWYQQILGQGPKLLIQFQNNGVVDDSQLPKDRFSAERLKGVDSTLKIQPAKLEDSAVYLCASGSPGGLEDGYTFGSGTRLTVV.

The V and J genes are TRBV6-5 and TRBJ1-5; unclear D gene. Germline-derived CDR1 and CDR2 are MNHEY and SVGAGI. The CDR3 consists of 15 residues. V shed 0 bases and J shed 5 bases, with 11 bases lying between them. In DNA form, the CDR3 reads TGTGCCAGCAGTTACTCGTCCGGGGTGGATCAGCCCCAGCATTTT. Translation: CASSYSSGVDQPQHF.

The V gene is TRBV28, the J gene TRBJ2-1; 11 bases match TRBD2. The CDR3 covers 19 residues. Germline assignment: CDR1 MDHEN and CDR2 SYDVKM. Trimming removed 3 bases from V and 4 bases from J; junction bases left unmatched: 14. CDR3 bases: TGTGCCAGCAGTTTTCAACTAGCGGGAGACGGGCGGATTTACAATGAGCAGTTCTTC. Amino acid sequence: CASSFQLAGDGRIYNEQFF.

The chain uses TRBV5-4 and TRBJ1-1, with 8 bases aligning to TRBD1. The V and J ends lost 0 bases and 3 bases, in that order; junction bases with no gene match: 4. CDR1 SGHNT and CDR2 YYREEE come from the germline V gene (reference sequence). This CDR3 contains 15 residues. This CDR3 reads CASSLDGTGDTEAFF. The CDR3 nucleotides are TGTGCCAGCAGCTTGGATGGGACAGGAGACACTGAAGCTTTCTTT. Together with reference TRBV5-4 and TRBJ1-1, the CDR3 gives the full variable domain: ETGVTQSPTHLIKTRGQQVTLRCSSQSGHNTVSWYQQALGQGPQFIFQYYREEENGRGNFPPRFSGLQFPNYSSELNVNALELDDSALYLCASSLDGTGDTEAFFGQGTRLTVV.

This clone occurred once. The chain is built from TRBV6-4 and TRBJ1-1, with D perhaps TRBD1 (5 bases). Germline CDR1 MRHNA, CDR2 SNTAGT. With 3 bases removed from V and 5 bases from J, the gap between germline ends came to 16 bases. This CDR3 spans 15 amino acids. As DNA, the CDR3 is TGTGCCAGCAGTGAATCAACCCAGGGTTCGACTGAAGCTTTCTTT. It encodes CASSESTQGSTEAFF.

The chain uses TRBV12-3 or TRBV12-4 and TRBJ1-6; no firm D call. V was cut by 6 bases and J by 8 bases, with 11 bases left in between. The CDR3 is 13 amino acids. CDR3 loop: CASSPGLHSPLHF. The DNA for the CDR3 is TGTGCCAGCAGCCCAGGACTCCATTCACCCCTCCACTTT.

This chain links TRBV7-9 with TRBJ1-2; TRBD1 agrees at 10 bases. V shed 5 bases and J 7 bases; nucleotides not matched to a gene: 10. The CDR3 totals 15 residues. Germline CDR1 reads SEHNR; CDR2 reads FQNEAQ (reference sequence). The CDR3 DNA reads TGTGCCAGCAGCGGAAGCGGACAGGGGGTTAGTGGCTACACCTTC. This encodes CASSGSGQGVSGYTF.

This chain joins TRBV28 and TRBJ2-7; TRBD2 aligns across 16 bases. This CDR3 spans 16 amino acids. The ends lost 6 bases at V and 7 bases at J; junction bases unmatched: 9. CDR1 and CDR2 from the germline V gene are MDHEN and SYDVKM. CDR3 DNA sequence: TGTGCCAGCAGCACGCCCGGGACTAGCGGGAGGGGAGAGCAGTACTTC. Its translation: CASSTPGTSGRGEQYF.

The chain combines TRBV7-2 with TRBJ1-1; TRBD1 agrees at 9 bases. The CDR3 loop spans 13 amino acids. Germline-derived CDR1 and CDR2 are SGHTA and FQGNSA. V lost 4 bases, J lost 5 bases, and 2 bases stayed unmatched. CDR3 sequence: CASSWTGVTEAFF. The CDR3 region has the DNA TGTGCCAGCAGCTGGACAGGGGTTACTGAAGCTTTCTTT.

The chain employs TRBV7-8 and TRBJ1-1; D not resolved. The V end lost 4 bases, the J end lost 1 base, and 10 bases lay between the germline ends. The CDR3 has 14 amino acids. CDR1 and CDR2 (germline): SGHVS, FQNEAQ. The CDR3 nucleotides are TGTGCCAGCAGCTCCTATTATGAGAACACTGAAGCTTTCTTT. This encodes CASSSYYENTEAFF.

The rearrangement joins TRBV5-6 to TRBJ1-2; D call uncertain. The germline CDR1 and CDR2 sequences are SGHDT and YYEEEE. The CDR3 runs to 13 residues. Deletions cut 1 base from V and 5 bases from J, with 9 bases between. CDR3: CASSLSGVYGYTF. CDR3 nucleotides: TGTGCCAGCAGCTTGTCCGGGGTGTATGGCTACACCTTC.

The chain combines TRBV30 with TRBJ1-1; no clear D. This CDR3 contains 16 residues. Between the trimmed V and J ends, which lost 0 bases and 2 bases, there was a span of 16 bases. Germline CDR1 reads GTSNPN; CDR2 reads SVGIG (reference sequence). In nucleotides, the CDR3 is TGTGCCTGGAGTGTACAGTCTGGGCTTTCCAACACTGAAGCTTTCTTT. As protein: CAWSVQSGLSNTEAFF.

The chain couples TRBV2 to TRBJ2-7; weak D call: TRBD2 (6 bases). The CDR3 sequence is 15 residues long. V was shortened by 6 bases and J by 1 base, with 16 bases between the two germline ends. CDR1 is SNHLY and CDR2 is FYNNEI in the germline V gene. The CDR3 region is CASSSPGLLSYEQYF. The DNA for the CDR3 is TGTGCCAGCAGCTCCCCGGGACTCCTGTCCTACGAGCAGTACTTC. The variable domain in full, with the rest retrieved from reference TRBV2 and TRBJ2-7, is EPEVTQTPSHQVTQMGQEVILRCVPISNHLYFYWYRQILGQKVEFLVSFYNNEISEKSEIFDDQFSVERPDGSNFTLKIRSTKLEDSAMYFCASSSPGLLSYEQYFGPGTRLTVT.

The rearrangement uses TRBV6-2 or TRBV6-3 and TRBJ1-1; TRBD1 matches at 9 bases. Trimming cost V 5 bases and J 9 bases; bases outside gene matches: 7. The CDR3 is 13 residues long. Germline CDR1 is MNHEY and CDR2 is SVGEGT. The CDR3 region is CASSPWDREQAFF. In nucleotides, the CDR3 is TGTGCCAGCAGTCCCTGGGACAGGGAGCAAGCTTTCTTT.

This clone has only one observation. The chain has TRBV6-1 and TRBJ1-2; D is undetermined. The CDR3 is 13 residues long. Per germline, CDR1 MNHNS and CDR2 SASEGT. V lost 6 bases to trimming and J lost 4 bases, with 12 bases between them. The CDR3 sequence is CASSPSPRYGYTF. For the CDR3, the DNA is TGTGCCAGCAGCCCTAGTCCACGCTATGGCTACACCTTC.

The chain is built from TRBV6-6 and TRBJ2-7; D remains unclear. Germline V gene sequence: CDR1 MNHNY, CDR2 SVGAGI (reference sequence). V lost 8 bases and J lost 3, with 11 bases in between. The CDR3 runs 12 residues. The CDR3 loop reads CASSRGDYEQYF. CDR3 DNA: TGTGCCAGCTCCCGCGGAGACTACGAGCAGTACTTC.

The chain links TRBV11-3 to TRBJ2-7; tentative D call: TRBD2 (6 bases). V lost 1 base, J lost 7 bases, and 11 bases lay in between. Looked up from germline, CDR1 is SGHNT and CDR2 is YENEEA. The CDR3 consists of 13 residues. The CDR3 protein is CASSLGVGGEQYF. DNA of the CDR3: TGTGCCAGCAGCTTAGGAGTTGGGGGGGAGCAGTACTTC.

A word on this clone: The identical CDR3 is also encoded by other nucleotide sequences in the sample. The chain uses TRBV29-1 and TRBJ2-7, with 7 bases that match TRBD2. CDR3 length equals 11 residues. Per germline, CDR1 SQVTM and CDR2 ANQGSEA. The J segment lost 6 bases and the V segment lost 6 bases, leaving 5 bases of the junction unmatched. The CDR3 DNA sequence: TGCAGCGTGGCCCGCGGGGGCGAGCAGTACTTC. Protein: CSVARGGEQYF.

The chain combines TRBV15 with TRBJ1-2; D is ambiguous. This CDR3 is 13 amino acids long. V lost 0 bases to trimming and J lost 5 bases, with 7 bases between them. CDR1 is LNHNV and CDR2 is YYDKDF in the germline V gene (reference sequence). The CDR3 is CATSRDPRYGYTF. The DNA of the CDR3 is TGTGCCACCAGCAGAGATCCGAGGTATGGCTACACCTTC.

The V and J genes are TRBV6-1 and TRBJ1-1; possible D gene TRBD1, 6 bases. Trimming removed 3 bases at V and 5 bases at J, with 13 bases between. The CDR3 covers 14 residues. The germline V gene encodes CDR1 MNHNS and CDR2 SASEGT. CDR3 nucleotides: TGTGCCAGCAGTGAGGGGTACAGGGATACTGAAGCTTTCTTT. Its translation is CASSEGYRDTEAFF.

The chain links TRBV19 to TRBJ2-1; possible D gene TRBD2, 11 bases. The CDR3 is 16 residues long. V gave up 6 bases and J gave up 6 bases, with 21 bases separating them. Germline V lookup: CDR1 LNHDA, CDR2 SQIVND (reference sequence). Written as DNA, the CDR3 is TGTGCCAGTAGAGACAGGGGGCTAGCGGGAGGCAATGAGCAGTTCTTC. The encoded protein is CASRDRGLAGGNEQFF.

V is TRBV12-3 or TRBV12-4 and J is TRBJ1-5; D perhaps matches TRBD1 (6 bases). V lost 5 bases to trimming and J lost 5 bases, with 10 bases between them. CDR3 length: 13 amino acids. CDR3 nucleotide sequence: TGTGCCAGCAGTCGGACAGACTATCAGCCCCAGCATTTT. This sequence encodes CASSRTDYQPQHF.

The chain has TRBV9 and TRBJ2-7; 8 bases are a match to TRBD1. The CDR3 length is 15 residues. Germline CDR1 is SGDLS and CDR2 is YYNGEE. V was clipped by 4 bases and J by 1 base; unmatched bases: 7. Here the CDR3 reads CASSLTGGESYEQYF. In DNA, the CDR3 is TGTGCCAGCAGCCTTACAGGGGGAGAGTCCTACGAGCAGTACTTC.

The chain combines TRBV29-1 with TRBJ2-7; 10 nucleotides line up with TRBD1. Trimming took 6 bases from V and 6 from J; bases not matched to a gene: 11. The CDR3 has 14 amino acids. Germline V gene data show CDR1 as SQVTM and CDR2 as ANQGSEA. CDR3: CSVKTGGIRGEQYF. In DNA form, the CDR3 reads TGCAGCGTCAAGACAGGGGGCATAAGGGGCGAGCAGTACTTC.